This T cell receptor (beta chain) was captured in a study of shared clonotypes between healthy human individuals (dated by TCRdb to 2018 to 2021). Broadly, across the study: Three men and a couple of women, aged 18 to 49 years, made up the cohort. For each donor, CD4 naive and CD4 memory were each run on three plates, CD8 naive on two plates, and CD8 memory on one plate. Different laboratories and diverse techniques were used to prepare libraries and sequence TCR repertoires, to increase sequencing depth and limit assay-specific biases. Between about 0.8 and 8.9 billion PBMCs per donor were obtained by leukapheresis. The study deeply sequenced blood TCR repertoires of about 5 healthy adults to estimate repertoire size and the extent of clonotype sharing between individuals.

To note about this clone: No cognate antigen has been identified for it. Within one base of it there is no much larger clone, and no base qualities were kept.

From the germline V gene, CDR1 is SGHRS and CDR2 is YFSETQ. The V end loses 2 bases and the J end loses 0 bases, and a stretch of 9 bases separates them. From its cysteine to its phenylalanine, the CDR3 spans 14 amino acids. The entry retains the CDR3 DNA only, 42 bases that are in frame from base 1. The donors were healthy, HIV-negative adults with no recently reported acute infections or vaccinations. Only Caucasian adults living in Nashville, Tennessee, USA were represented among the donors. CD4+ T cells were enriched through magnetic negative selection, after which naive cells were positively selected on CD45RA and the remaining negative fraction served as the memory subset. After blood collection by leukapheresis, PBMCs were isolated using Ficoll-Histopaque density gradient centrifugation and then cryopreserved in the vapor phase of liquid nitrogen. Analytical flow cytometry was used to check the purity and quantity of every magnetically sorted T cell population. From each sorted fraction, genomic DNA was isolated and quantified by UV absorbance on a Nanodrop 2000c.

Using the deep immunoSEQ assay, TCR CDR3 regions were amplified from genomic DNA by multiplex PCR. Extracted genomic DNA from each cell subset was distributed evenly across all wells of several immunoSEQ 96-well plates, and each plate was treated as a replicate. Each replicate PCR for sorted subsets received approximately 200 ng genomic DNA, equal to roughly 30,000 T cell genomes. Purified libraries were measured with a Qubit 3.0 fluorometer, size-checked on a Bioanalyzer 2100, and measured again with the KAPA Library Quantification kit. Every immunoSEQ 96-well plate was sequenced on a dedicated single-read 150-cycle Illumina NextSeq 550 flow cell. On the study's bioinformatics: The immunoSEQ output contained only junctional sequences without quality scores, so filtering could not match that applied to full-length reads. Sequences were annotated with PyIR, a Python wrapper for IgBLAST v1.9, using IMGT germline references to assign V/J genes and CDR3. Reads were filtered out if the reads had weak V/J assignments (E-value above 1e-6), no CDR3, stop codons, out-of-frame junctions, or ambiguous translated residues. V3J clonotypes were defined as sequences sharing an identical inferred V gene, J gene, and CDR3 amino acid sequence. Percentage overlap between repertoires was computed as shared unique clonotypes divided by the size of the smaller repertoire. RTK rarefaction, the Chao1 estimator, and Recon v2.1 estimates of unobserved clonotypes were used to assess repertoire richness. OLGA was used to compute generation probabilities for all TCRbeta clonotypes that the gDNA method yielded from a few donors. Not all clones reach the TCRdb copy of this immuneACCESS table, which keeps in-frame sequences only. Checked studies attribute under half of the gap to unresolved V genes and leave the rest unexplained. V and J calls and clone size are given by that table; D and trimming were obtained from the DNA. For this sample the table gives more than 150,000 clones, of which 85% to 95% were detected only once. Together, the top ten hold 0.067% of the sample.

The paper's findings and limits, for the study overall: The small number of donors limited the genetic and exposure-history diversity represented. Only blood was sampled, and tissue TCR repertoires likely differ from those in blood. Around 5% of naive CD4, roughly 3.6% of naive CD8, approximately 2% of memory CD4, and 0.4% of memory CD8 clonotypes were shared across a few donors. Based on pairwise subsampling, the degree of clonotype sharing among donors was expected to be affected by sequencing depth. Compared with non-shared clonotypes, clonotypes shared by all four sorted-subset donors had higher generation probabilities. Larger estimated clonotype richness was generally found for naive subsets than for memory subsets. Rarefaction of sorted-subset datasets indicated incomplete sequencing despite the large sequencing depth.

This TCR was recovered from a woman aged 30 to 39 in good health. What was sequenced was naive CD4+ T cells sorted from blood. This sample's cell subset or site label indicates: CD45RA+ positively selected. This chain joins TRBV5-1 to TRBJ2-7, and perhaps TRBD2 as D gene, on 6 matching bases. The nucleotides read TGCGCCAGCAGCTTCCCCGGGGGCTCCTACGAGCAGTACTTC. Its product reads: CASSFPGGSYEQYF.